This T cell receptor (beta chain) was retrieved from a study of cytomegalovirus exposure and HLA in healthy donors. Findings of the study overall: TCR beta V- and J-gene trimming was later associated with a missense DCLRE1C variant.

With respect to this clone: What it binds is unknown.

The V segment lost 4 bases and the J segment 5 bases; nucleotides outside the gene matches: 5. The CDR3 has 14 amino acids. Germline CDR1 reads MGHRA; CDR2 reads YSYEKL. Researchers ran the PCR with 60 Vbeta and 13 Jbeta primers. Clones were read by immunoSEQ multiplex PCR, and TCRdb kept only the in-frame ones, dropping some. The sample holds 50,000 or so clones, about four fifths seen once. The source of this sequence is a boy aged 10-17 years in good health and CMV-seropositive. The sample comprised PBMCs. The gene calls are TRBV4-1 and TRBJ1-2, with 9 bases lining up with TRBD1. CDR3 in DNA: TGCGCCAGCAGCCTACAACAGGGGGCATATGGCTACACCTTC. It yields the protein CASSLQQGAYGYTF.